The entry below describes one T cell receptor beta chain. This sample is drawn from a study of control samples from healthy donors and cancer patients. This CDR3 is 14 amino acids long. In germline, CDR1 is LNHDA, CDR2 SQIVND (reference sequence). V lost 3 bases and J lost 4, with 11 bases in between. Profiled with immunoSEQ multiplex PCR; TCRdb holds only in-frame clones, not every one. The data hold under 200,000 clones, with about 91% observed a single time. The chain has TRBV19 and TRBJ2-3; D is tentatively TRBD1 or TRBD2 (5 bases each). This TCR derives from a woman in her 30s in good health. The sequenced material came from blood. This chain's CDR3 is CASSISRESDTQYF. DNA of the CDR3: TGTGCCAGTAGTATCAGCAGGGAGTCAGATACGCAGTATTTT.